The 24 T cell receptor beta chains below were found in one sample sequenced in a study of STAT5B mutations in CD4+ large granular lymphocyte leukemia. Profiled with immunoSEQ multiplex PCR; TCRdb holds only in-frame clones, not every one. This sample yields around 35,000 clones, of which around 70% are seen a single time; approximately 0.29% belongs to the top ten. Sequencing used CD4+ T cells from blood buffy coats. All receptors derive from a human donor in good health.

This chain joins TRBV28 and TRBJ2-5; 7 nucleotides line up with TRBD1. V shed 1 base and J 1 base; nucleotides not matched to a gene: 6. This CDR3 is built from 16 residues. Germline CDR1 is MDHEN and CDR2 is SYDVKM. CDR3 loop: CASSLSQGKVQETQYF. The CDR3 region has the DNA TGTGCCAGCAGTTTATCACAGGGGAAGGTCCAAGAGACCCAGTACTTC.

This chain links TRBV10-1 with TRBJ2-6; the D is unclear. CDR1 WNHNN and CDR2 SYGVQD come from the germline V gene (reference sequence). V dropped 0 bases and J dropped 4 bases, with 7 bases sitting between them. The CDR3 length is 15 residues. The CDR3 loop is CASSESGGGANVLTF. Written as DNA, the CDR3 is TGCGCCAGCAGTGAGTCCGGTGGCGGGGCCAACGTCCTGACTTTC.

The chain uses TRBV29-1 and TRBJ1-1; no reliable D call. The CDR3 has 10 residues. V lost 6 bases and J lost 1, with 3 bases in between. The germline V gene has CDR1 SQVTM and CDR2 ANQGSEA. In DNA, the CDR3 is TGCAGCGTGCGGAACACTGAAGCTTTCTTT. It encodes CSVRNTEAFF.

This clone was picked up a small number of times. The chain is built from TRBV6-6 and TRBJ2-7; D gene uncertain. There are 12 residues in the CDR3. V was shortened by 4 bases and J by 4 bases, with 8 bases between the two germline ends. CDR1 MNHNY and CDR2 SVGAGI come from the germline V gene (reference sequence). DNA of the CDR3: TGTGCCAGCAGTTTAGACGGATACGAGCAGTACTTC. This gives the protein CASSLDGYEQYF.

As regards this clone: Other DNA sequences from this sample encode an identical CDR3 as well. The chain has TRBV27 and TRBJ1-5; TRBD1 matches at 7 bases. The J segment lost 6 bases and the V segment lost 3 bases, leaving 5 bases of the junction unmatched. Germline CDR1 is MNHEY and CDR2 is SMNVEV (reference sequence). The CDR3 spans 14 residues. In nucleotides, the CDR3 is TGTGCCAGCAGTTTGGCAGGGGGGGGTCAGCCCCAGCATTTT. It translates to CASSLAGGGQPQHF.

This chain uses TRBV9 with TRBJ2-7, with no clear D. V was clipped by 0 bases and J by 3 bases, with 7 bases between them. Germline assignment: CDR1 SGDLS and CDR2 YYNGEE. CDR3 length equals 13 residues. The chain's CDR3 is CASSVEPDYEQYF. For the CDR3, the DNA is TGTGCCAGCAGCGTAGAACCGGACTACGAGCAGTACTTC.

The chain couples TRBV30 to TRBJ2-1; D remains unclear. This CDR3 is 15 amino acids long. Germline loops: CDR1 GTSNPN, CDR2 SVGIG (reference sequence). The germline V and J ends were trimmed by 2 bases and 3 bases, with 14 bases remaining between them. CDR3 loop: CAWSPERRFYNEQFF. CDR3 nucleotide sequence: TGTGCCTGGAGTCCCGAGAGGCGGTTCTACAATGAGCAGTTCTTC.

The chain recombines TRBV30 with TRBJ2-5; possible D gene TRBD2, 5 bases. CDR3 length: 13 amino acids. Trimming took 4 bases from V and 4 from J, leaving 13 bases between them. Germline V lookup: CDR1 GTSNPN, CDR2 SVGIG (reference sequence). The CDR3 loop is CAWNSEARETQYF. DNA for the CDR3: TGTGCCTGGAATAGCGAAGCCCGAGAGACCCAGTACTTC.

The rearrangement uses TRBV30 and TRBJ2-7; D uncertain. V lost 3 bases and J 7 bases, leaving 10 bases between the germline ends. CDR1 and CDR2 from the germline V gene are GTSNPN and SVGIG (reference sequence). The CDR3 consists of 11 residues. The CDR3 sequence is CAWSEAEEQYF. CDR3 sequence (DNA): TGTGCCTGGAGCGAGGCGGAGGAGCAGTACTTC.

The V call is TRBV6-1, the J call TRBJ2-7, with D tentatively TRBD1 (6 bases). V gave up 6 bases and J gave up 2 bases, with 14 bases separating them. Germline CDR1 and CDR2: MNHNS and SASEGT. The length of the CDR3 is 14 residues. Here the CDR3 DNA reads TGTGCCAGCAGCCTAGGACAGCAGACCTACGAGCAGTACTTC. It specifies CASSLGQQTYEQYF.

The rearrangement uses TRBV5-6 and TRBJ1-5; TRBD1 agrees at 10 bases. From germline, CDR1 is SGHDT and CDR2 YYEEEE. There are 15 residues in the CDR3. The junction had 2 bases not matched to a gene; V was cut back by 0 bases and J by 5 bases. Here the CDR3 reads CASSLGQGAYQPQHF. For the CDR3, the DNA is TGTGCCAGCAGCTTGGGACAGGGGGCATATCAGCCCCAGCATTTT.

The chain joins TRBV7-9 to TRBJ2-3; tentatively, D is TRBD1 or TRBD2 (5 bases each). The CDR3 contains 12 residues. The germline V and J ends were trimmed by 4 bases and 9 bases, with 11 bases remaining between them. The germline V gene encodes CDR1 SEHNR and CDR2 FQNEAQ (reference sequence). The CDR3 region is CASSSSWGTQYF. CDR3 in DNA: TGTGCCAGCAGCTCCAGCTGGGGGACGCAGTATTTT.

The rearrangement uses TRBV7-2 and TRBJ2-3; 8 nucleotides agree with TRBD1. Germline values: CDR1 SGHTA, CDR2 FQGNSA. CDR3 size: 13 residues. The V segment lost 2 bases and the J segment 9 bases; nucleotides outside the gene matches: 4. The DNA of the CDR3 is TGTGCCAGCAGCTTAAGCAGGGGGCCGACGCAGTATTTT. Translating gives CASSLSRGPTQYF.

V and J are TRBV9 and TRBJ2-1; D remains unclear. Trimming stripped 4 bases from V and 7 bases from J, with 15 bases between. The CDR3 runs to 14 residues. Germline V gene sequence: CDR1 SGDLS, CDR2 YYNGEE. In nucleotides, the CDR3 is TGTGCCAGCAGCCCCGGGTCTCCAGTTAATGAGCAGTTCTTC. Translating it yields CASSPGSPVNEQFF.

The gene calls are TRBV5-6 and TRBJ2-1; perhaps TRBD2 as D (6 bases). This CDR3 contains 15 residues. From germline, CDR1 is SGHDT and CDR2 YYEEEE. The V end was cut by 5 bases, the J end by 1 base, with 13 bases between. CDR3 nucleotide sequence: TGTGCCAGCAGTCTGCCGGGACTTTCCTACAATGAGCAGTTCTTC. It codes for CASSLPGLSYNEQFF.

The rearrangement links TRBV7-6 to TRBJ2-3; unclear D gene. The CDR3 extends over 14 amino acids. V gave up 2 bases and J gave up 4 bases, with 10 bases separating them. Germline V gene lookup returns CDR1 SGHVS and CDR2 FNYEAQ. As DNA, the CDR3 is TGTGCCAGCAGCTTACTATCGGATGCAGATACGCAGTATTTT. This encodes CASSLLSDADTQYF.

This clone was seen a handful of times. The J gene is TRBJ2-2, the V gene TRBV29-1; D is tentatively TRBD1 or TRBD2 (5 bases each). The CDR3 contains 14 residues. Germline V gene lookup returns CDR1 SQVTM and CDR2 ANQGSEA. The ends were cut back, 4 bases at V and 6 bases at J, with 15 bases in the middle. CDR3 amino acids: CSVGEGYAAGELFF. The CDR3 region has the DNA TGCAGCGTTGGAGAGGGGTATGCGGCCGGGGAGCTGTTTTTT.

J is TRBJ1-5 and V is TRBV28, with a weak D call TRBD1 (5 bases). This CDR3 has 16 residues. Trimming stripped 6 bases from V and 1 base from J, with 16 bases between. Germline lookup yields CDR1 MDHEN and CDR2 SYDVKM. CDR3 bases: TGTGCCAGCAGCGAACCAGGGAACCGGAGCAATCAGCCCCAGCATTTT. Its protein product is CASSEPGNRSNQPQHF. The full variable domain, its missing parts supplied by reference TRBV28 and TRBJ1-5, is DVKVTQSSRYLVKRTGEKVFLECVQDMDHENMFWYRQDPGLGLRLIYFSYDVKMKEKGDIPEGYSVSREKKERFSLILESASTNQTSMYLCASSEPGNRSNQPQHFGDGTRLSIL.

This chain connects TRBV9 to TRBJ2-7; the D gene is possibly TRBD1 (6 bases). CDR1 is SGDLS, CDR2 YYNGEE, per germline. The CDR3 totals 18 residues. Trimming took off 3 bases at V and 2 bases at J, with 24 bases between the two ends. In DNA form, the CDR3 reads TGTGCCAGCAGCGAAGGACCGGGCCCGACCCCAGGGGCCTACGAGCAGTACTTC. This encodes CASSEGPGPTPGAYEQYF.

The rearrangement uses TRBV11-3 and TRBJ2-7; D gene uncertain. This CDR3 comprises 13 residues. V was pared by 0 bases and J by 7 bases, with 10 bases between. Germline loops: CDR1 SGHNT, CDR2 YENEEA. The CDR3 DNA is TGTGCCAGCAGCTTAGAAGGATTGGGGGAGCAGTACTTC. This translates into CASSLEGLGEQYF.

This clone appeared a few times. The chain is built from TRBV2 and TRBJ2-6, with D uncertain. The CDR3 spans 12 residues. The V end lost 6 bases, the J end lost 3 bases, and 3 bases lay between the germline ends. Germline-derived CDR1 and CDR2 are SNHLY and FYNNEI. CDR3 coding DNA: TGTGCCAGCAGAGGTGGGGCCAACGTCCTGACTTTC. It specifies CASRGGANVLTF.

This clone appeared once. The rearrangement links TRBV30 to TRBJ1-1; D call uncertain. V was trimmed by 5 bases and J by 5 bases, leaving 15 bases between them. Germline CDR1 and CDR2: GTSNPN and SVGIG (reference sequence). The CDR3 totals 13 residues. The CDR3 here is CAWSRLRGTEAFF. The CDR3 region has the DNA TGTGCCTGGTCAAGACTCCGCGGGACTGAAGCTTTCTTT.

This rearrangement joins TRBV5-1 to TRBJ1-1; D remains unclear. V dropped 4 bases and J dropped 3 bases, with 16 bases sitting between them. This CDR3 region has 15 residues. Per the germline V gene, CDR1 is SGHRS and CDR2 is YFSETQ. The CDR3 coding sequence is TGCGCCAGCAGCGAGGACCCCTCTCGCGACACTGAAGCTTTCTTT. Protein sequence: CASSEDPSRDTEAFF.

This clone was counted a few times. The chain joins TRBV28 to TRBJ2-7; the D gene is possibly TRBD2 (5 bases). The CDR3 sequence is 14 residues long. The germline V and J ends were trimmed by 3 bases and 1 base, with 10 bases remaining between them. Germline V lookup: CDR1 MDHEN, CDR2 SYDVKM. CDR3 sequence reads: CASSLTGESYEQYF. The CDR3 DNA sequence: TGTGCCAGCAGTTTGACCGGGGAATCCTACGAGCAGTACTTC.